Presented here are 27 T cell receptor beta chains from one specimen sequenced in a study of naive and memory T cell subsets. The beta constant-region primer was an equimolar mix of two oligonucleotides covering TRBC1 and TRBC2. The ligated cDNA underwent four PCR rounds using SP2 and nested alpha and beta constant-region primers. TCRdb re-analysed the UMI-ligation and nested PCR reads in MiXCR, keeping a single row per CDR3 protein. This table holds approximately 80,000 distinct CDR3 sequences, 9% found once. Source material: naive CD8+ T cells from blood. These receptors were obtained from a human donor in good health.

The chain joins TRBV10-2 to TRBJ2-3; the match to TRBD2 covers 11 bases. Looked up from germline, CDR1 is WSHSY and CDR2 is SAAADI. Trimming removed 4 bases from V and 5 bases from J; junction bases left unmatched: 8. This CDR3 comprises 16 residues. DNA for the CDR3: TGCGCCAGCAGTGTTAATAGCGGGAGGGTTGGAGATACGCAGTATTTT. Amino acids: CASSVNSGRVGDTQYF.

This chain connects TRBV7-3 to TRBJ1-5; D call uncertain. Trimming shortened V by 0 bases and J by 0 bases, and 9 bases separated the two germline ends. Germline-derived CDR1 and CDR2 are SGHTA and FQGTGA. The CDR3 runs to 16 residues. The CDR3 nucleotides read TGTGCCAGCAGCTTAACTGGCAGCTATAGCAATCAGCCCCAGCATTTT. The encoded protein is CASSLTGSYSNQPQHF.

This clonotype was observed a few times. The rearrangement joins TRBV27 to TRBJ2-3; 9 bases map to TRBD2. CDR1 is MNHEY, CDR2 SMNVEV, per germline (reference sequence). CDR3 length equals 14 residues. Trimming removed 5 bases from V and 3 bases from J; junction bases left unmatched: 3. For the CDR3, the DNA is TGTGCCAGCAGTCAAGGACTAGCGACAGATACGCAGTATTTT. Translating gives CASSQGLATDTQYF.

This clonotype was counted only a few times. The chain has TRBV6-2 or TRBV6-3 and TRBJ1-1; weak D call: TRBD1 (5 bases). Germline CDR1 MNHEY, CDR2 SVGEGT. The CDR3 covers 16 residues. The ends were cut back, 0 bases at V and 5 bases at J, with 16 bases in the middle. The DNA for the CDR3 is TGTGCCAGCAGTTACTCGGCAGGGTCCCGGTTGACTGAAGCTTTCTTT. Its protein product is CASSYSAGSRLTEAFF.

V usage is TRBV19 and J usage is TRBJ1-1, with TRBD1 as a possible D gene (5 bases). CDR3 size: 14 residues. The germline V gene encodes CDR1 LNHDA and CDR2 SQIVND (reference sequence). V gave up 5 bases and J gave up 5 bases, with 15 bases separating them. The CDR3 protein is CASSPRTRTTEAFF. CDR3 DNA sequence: TGTGCCAGTAGTCCCCGGACAAGGACAACTGAAGCTTTCTTT.

This clonotype was recorded a few times. This chain joins TRBV5-4 and TRBJ2-7, with D possibly TRBD1 on 6 matching bases. Per germline, CDR1 SGHNT and CDR2 YYREEE (reference sequence). Between the trimmed V and J ends, which lost 0 bases and 3 bases, there was a span of 19 bases. The CDR3 covers 17 residues. CDR3 DNA: TGTGCCAGCAGCTTGGCCGGAGGCGGGCAGGGGCACTACGAGCAGTACTTC. It specifies CASSLAGGGQGHYEQYF.

This chain uses TRBV15 with TRBJ2-3, with 7 bases fitting TRBD2. The CDR3 runs 13 residues. The J segment lost 0 bases and the V segment lost 6 bases, leaving 0 bases of the junction unmatched. The germline gives CDR1 LNHNV, CDR2 YYDKDF (reference sequence). The CDR3 DNA is TGTGCCACCAGAGCGGGGAGCACAGATACGCAGTATTTT. Amino acid sequence: CATRAGSTDTQYF.

V usage is TRBV4-3 and J usage is TRBJ2-7, with 10 bases lining up with TRBD2. The junction had 11 bases not matched to a gene; V was cut back by 0 bases and J by 3 bases. The CDR3 has 18 amino acids. Germline lookup yields CDR1 LGHNA and CDR2 YSLEER. CDR3 nucleotide sequence: TGCGCCAGCAGCCAAGATTTTCCCCTAGCGGGAGTTTTCTACGAGCAGTACTTC. It specifies CASSQDFPLAGVFYEQYF.

This clonotype has more than one count but fewer than ten. The V and J genes are TRBV6-2 or TRBV6-3 and TRBJ2-7; 9 bases fit TRBD1. J lost 4 bases, V lost 7 bases, and 11 bases had no gene match. CDR1 is MNHEY, CDR2 SVGEGT, per germline. The CDR3 consists of 15 residues. The CDR3 reads CASIPRTGARYEQYF. CDR3 DNA sequence: TGTGCCAGCATCCCCCGGACAGGGGCGAGGTACGAGCAGTACTTC.

Regarding this clonotype: A read error may account for a junction end that differs from germline. V usage is TRBV2 and J usage is TRBJ1-2; D is unclear. The V gene's germline CDR1 is SNHLY and CDR2 FYNNEI. The CDR3 contains 11 residues. The CDR3 DNA reads TGTGCCAGCAGGGGAAGCGGTGGCTGCACCTTC. Translated, it gives CASRGSGGCTF. Looking up the rest from reference TRBV2 and TRBJ1-2 gives the full variable domain: EPEVTQTPSHQVTQMGQEVILRCVPISNHLYFYWYRQILGQKVEFLVSFYNNEISEKSEIFDDQFSVERPDGSNFTLKIRSTKLEDSAMYFCASRGSGGCTFGSGTRLTVV.

The rearrangement uses TRBV5-6 and TRBJ2-1; the D gene is possibly TRBD1 (5 bases). Germline assignment: CDR1 SGHDT and CDR2 YYEEEE. V was trimmed by 2 bases and J by 2 bases, leaving 14 bases between them. This CDR3 region has 16 residues. The CDR3 nucleotides are TGTGCCAGCAGCTTAAAGATAAGGGGCCCCTACAATGAGCAGTTCTTC. Translation: CASSLKIRGPYNEQFF.

Many counts were recorded for this clonotype. This chain uses TRBV25-1 with TRBJ1-2, with D possibly TRBD1 on 6 matching bases. There are 15 residues in the CDR3. V was cut by 6 bases and J by 4 bases, with 18 bases left in between. The V gene's germline CDR1 is MGHDK and CDR2 SYGVNS. The CDR3, as DNA: TGTGCCAGCAGGGGTGTCAGGGGCCTAAGCTATGGCTACACCTTC. Amino acids: CASRGVRGLSYGYTF.

This clonotype was seen more than once but under ten times. The gene calls are TRBV6-6 and TRBJ2-2; TRBD1 matches 9 bases. Germline CDR1 reads MNHNY; CDR2 reads SVGAGI (reference sequence). J lost 5 bases, V lost 3 bases, and 19 bases had no gene match. CDR3 length: 20 residues. CDR3 sequence (DNA): TGTGCCAGCAGTTATCTGATGATGATGGGGACAGGGAAGGCAACCGGGGAGCTGTTTTTT. This encodes CASSYLMMMGTGKATGELFF.

The chain combines TRBV25-1 with TRBJ1-1; D might be TRBD1 (6 bases). From germline, CDR1 is MGHDK and CDR2 SYGVNS. V was clipped by 4 bases and J by 0 bases, with 12 bases between them. The CDR3 consists of 15 residues. This CDR3 is CASSVSDSLNTEAFF. CDR3 DNA: TGTGCCAGCAGTGTTTCGGACAGTTTGAACACTGAAGCTTTCTTT.

At least ten counts were recorded for this clonotype. The V call is TRBV7-8, the J call TRBJ1-6; D not resolved. This CDR3 region has 13 residues. The V and J ends lost 4 bases and 7 bases respectively, with 8 bases between them. The V gene's germline CDR1 is SGHVS and CDR2 FQNEAQ. CDR3 region: CASSSTVNSPLHF. In nucleotides, the CDR3 is TGTGCCAGCAGCTCCACGGTGAATTCACCCCTCCACTTT. The full variable domain, with the rest looked up from reference TRBV7-8 and TRBJ1-6, is GAGVSQSPRYKVAKRGQDVALRCDPISGHVSLFWYQQALGQGPEFLTYFQNEAQLDKSGLPSDRFFAERPEGSVSTLKIQRTQQEDSAVYLCASSSTVNSPLHFGNGTRLTVT.

This clonotype appeared a few times. This chain links TRBV27 with TRBJ2-7; 7 bases are shared with TRBD1. Germline V gene sequence: CDR1 MNHEY, CDR2 SMNVEV (reference sequence). This CDR3 has 14 amino acids. After removal of 0 bases from V and 3 bases from J, the junction contained 2 bases not matched to a gene. CDR3 nucleotides: TGTGCCAGCAGTTTATCAGGGGGCCTCTACGAGCAGTACTTC. Protein: CASSLSGGLYEQYF.

DNA of the CDR3: TGTGCCAGCAGCTTCGCCTGGCGGGACTCCTACGAGCAGTACTTC. Translating it yields CASSFAWRDSYEQYF. The V gene is TRBV7-9, the J gene TRBJ2-7; a weak D match, TRBD2 (6 bases). The length of the CDR3 is 15 residues. The V gene lost 3 bases and the J gene lost 0 bases, with 12 bases spanning the gap. CDR1 and CDR2 (germline): SEHNR, FQNEAQ (reference sequence).

The V call is TRBV28, the J call TRBJ2-3; weak D call: TRBD2 (5 bases). Germline loops: CDR1 MDHEN, CDR2 SYDVKM. The CDR3 sequence is 14 residues long. Trimming shortened V by 5 bases and J by 1 base, and 10 bases separated the two germline ends. CDR3: CASSQMRGTDTQYF. The CDR3 DNA is TGTGCCAGCAGTCAAATGAGGGGCACAGATACGCAGTATTTT.

At least ten counts were recorded for this clonotype. The genes are TRBV7-9 and TRBJ2-5; D might be TRBD1 or TRBD2, each matching 5 bases. V lost 3 bases and J 1 base, leaving 9 bases between the germline ends. The germline V gene encodes CDR1 SEHNR and CDR2 FQNEAQ (reference sequence). This CDR3 contains 14 residues. CDR3 region: CASSFGGSQETQYF. In DNA, the CDR3 is TGTGCCAGCAGCTTTGGGGGAAGCCAAGAGACCCAGTACTTC.

This clonotype has more than one count but fewer than ten. This rearrangement joins TRBV9 to TRBJ2-3; D unresolved. V was trimmed by 0 bases and J by 4 bases, leaving 15 bases between them. Germline V CDR1 and CDR2: SGDLS, YYNGEE. The CDR3 totals 16 residues. DNA for the CDR3: TGTGCCAGCAGCGTAGCGAGGACCCGGTCACCAGATACGCAGTATTTT. Translation: CASSVARTRSPDTQYF.

The chain carries TRBV6-6 and TRBJ2-3; 11 bases align to TRBD2. Germline assignment: CDR1 MNHNY and CDR2 SVGAGI (reference sequence). CDR3 length: 18 residues. V was clipped by 1 base and J by 0 bases; unmatched bases: 6. The CDR3 loop reads CASSYWELAGGSTDTQYF. CDR3 coding DNA: TGTGCCAGCAGTTACTGGGAGCTAGCGGGAGGCAGCACAGATACGCAGTATTTT.

This clonotype was detected ten times or more. The rearrangement uses TRBV6-2 or TRBV6-3 and TRBJ1-2; D not certain. Germline values: CDR1 MNHEY, CDR2 SVGEGT. The CDR3 is 11 amino acids. V was clipped by 5 bases and J by 2 bases, with 3 bases between them. The CDR3 coding sequence is TGTGCCAGCAGTAACAACTATGGCTACACCTTC. Protein product: CASSNNYGYTF.

The chain has TRBV6-6 and TRBJ1-5, with 9 bases matching TRBD1. Germline-derived CDR1 and CDR2 are MNHNY and SVGAGI (reference sequence). The CDR3 has 14 amino acids. The V segment lost 7 bases and the J segment 7 bases; nucleotides outside the gene matches: 8. CDR3 protein: CASTVGQGLQPQHF. CDR3 bases: TGTGCCAGCACCGTAGGACAGGGGTTACAGCCCCAGCATTTT.

V is TRBV2 and J is TRBJ1-1; D is unclear. Per the germline V gene, CDR1 is SNHLY and CDR2 is FYNNEI. The CDR3 totals 12 residues. The V end lost 7 bases, the J end lost 1 base, and 7 bases lay between the germline ends. CDR3 DNA: TGTGCCAGCACCCGGGGGAACACTGAAGCTTTCTTT. It translates to CASTRGNTEAFF.

A few counts support this clonotype. The rearrangement links TRBV5-5 to TRBJ2-3, with D tentatively TRBD1 (5 bases). CDR3 length equals 16 residues. V was pared by 7 bases and J by 0 bases, with 18 bases between. Germline V gene lookup returns CDR1 SGHKS and CDR2 YYEKEE (reference sequence). CDR3 amino acids: CASDPTVSTSTDTQYF. CDR3 DNA: TGTGCCAGCGACCCGACAGTCTCGACTAGCACAGATACGCAGTATTTT.

This clonotype was recorded many times. This chain connects TRBV20-1 to TRBJ2-3; 10 nucleotides match TRBD2. J lost 2 bases, V lost 5 bases, and 7 bases had no gene match. CDR1 and CDR2 (germline): DFQATT, SNEGSKA (reference sequence). The CDR3 is 15 residues long. The CDR3 nucleotides read TGCAGTGCTGGGGTAGCGGGAGGAAACACAGATACGCAGTATTTT. Translated, it gives CSAGVAGGNTDTQYF.

In its sample, this clonotype was seen many times. The chain employs TRBV6-5 and TRBJ1-1; D not resolved. Germline V CDR1 and CDR2: MNHEY, SVGAGI. This CDR3 comprises 14 residues. Trimming shortened V by 6 bases and J by 8 bases, and 19 bases separated the two germline ends. The CDR3: CASSHISGVAEAFF. DNA for the CDR3: TGTGCCAGCAGCCATATATCTGGGGTCGCCGAAGCTTTCTTT.